The rows below give T cell receptor beta chains drawn from one sample of a study of T cells in narcolepsy. Profiled with immunoSEQ multiplex PCR; TCRdb holds only in-frame clones, not every one. The data contain under 25,000 clones, approximately 85% of them singletons. Sequenced input: CD45RA- memory CD4+ T cells from PBMCs. These receptors were taken from a human donor with narcolepsy. The CDR3 runs from the conserved cysteine through the conserved F or W. The D gene is left open where the match is weak. Clone size is stated in some rows and not others, as once, few, many or a class when expanded.

CDR3,DNA,size,J,D,V
CASSQGQQGEAFF,TGTGCCAGCAGCCAAGGTCAACAGGGTGAAGCTTTCTTT,.,TRBJ1-1,.,TRBV4-2
CASSLDPVPLAKNIQYF,TGTGCCAGCAGTCTTGATCCTGTACCCCTAGCCAAAAACATTCAGTACTTC,.,TRBJ2-4,.,TRBV27
CASSPGFFEQYF,TGTGCCAGCAGCCCAGGGTTTTTCGAGCAGTACTTC,.,TRBJ2-7,.,TRBV7-6
CASSLSTPEAFF,TGTGCCAGCAGTTTATCGACACCAGAAGCTTTCTTT,.,TRBJ1-1,.,TRBV28
CASSSPRQTAFF,TGTGCCAGCAGTTCCCCCCGACAGACTGCTTTCTTT,.,TRBJ1-1,.,TRBV28
CASSIGGAIQETQYF,TGTGCCAGTAGTATAGGAGGAGCGATACAAGAGACCCAGTACTTC,few,TRBJ2-5,.,TRBV19
CASSAGTNRGLTYEQYF,TGTGCCAGCAGTGCCGGAACTAACAGGGGGCTTACCTACGAGCAGTACTTC,.,TRBJ2-7,TRBD1,TRBV6-1
CASSVQNEAFF,TGTGCCAGTAGTGTCCAAAATGAAGCTTTCTTT,.,TRBJ1-1,.,TRBV19
CASSLGSAGIQYF,TGTGCCAGCAGCTTAGGATCGGCAGGCATACAGTACTTC,.,TRBJ2-7,.,TRBV7-9
CASSLDGTGTEQYF,TGTGCCAGCAGCTTAGACGGGACTGGGACCGAGCAGTACTTC,few,TRBJ2-7,.,TRBV11-2
CASSEQKLFF,TGTGCCAGCAGTGAACAAAAACTGTTTTTT,.,TRBJ1-4,.,TRBV2
CASRYSDSPLYEQYF,TGTGCCAGTAGGTACTCGGACAGCCCCCTCTACGAGCAGTACTTC,.,TRBJ2-7,.,TRBV19
CASKGNYYEQYF,TGTGCCAGCAAGGGCAACTACTACGAGCAGTACTTC,.,TRBJ2-7,.,TRBV28
CASNGGRSTGELFF,TGTGCCAGCAATGGCGGGAGGAGCACCGGGGAGCTGTTTTTT,.,TRBJ2-2,TRBD2,TRBV2
CASSAGQGIYEQYF,TGTGCCAGCAGCGCGGGACAGGGAATCTACGAGCAGTACTTC,.,TRBJ2-7,TRBD1,TRBV9
CASSLATGVAGNTIYF,TGCGCCAGCAGCTTGGCCACGGGAGTAGCGGGAAACACCATATATTTT,.,TRBJ1-3,.,TRBV5-1
CASSFAASSGNTIYF,TGTGCCAGCAGTTTTGCGGCCAGCTCTGGAAACACCATATATTTT,.,TRBJ1-3,.,TRBV6-5
CASSVGRAELSYEQYF,TGTGCCAGTAGTGTCGGGAGGGCCGAACTCTCCTACGAGCAGTACTTC,.,TRBJ2-7,TRBD2,TRBV19
CASSYGGLADNEQFF,TGTGCCAGCAGCTATGGTGGGCTAGCGGATAATGAGCAGTTCTTC,.,TRBJ2-1,TRBD2,TRBV7-2
CASSWEGIEQFF,TGCGCCAGCAGCTGGGAGGGGATAGAGCAGTTCTTC,.,TRBJ2-1,TRBD2,TRBV5-1
CASGVGSPSYEQYF,TGTGCCAGTGGGGTGGGGAGCCCATCCTACGAGCAGTACTTC,.,TRBJ2-7,.,TRBV19
CASSLSGSGSSYNEQFF,TGTGCCAGCAGCTTGTCTGGTAGCGGGAGCTCCTACAATGAGCAGTTCTTC,.,TRBJ2-1,TRBD2,TRBV5-6
CASSLVTGRDYEQYF,TGTGCCAGCAGCTTAGTTACCGGGAGAGACTACGAGCAGTACTTC,.,TRBJ2-7,.,TRBV11-2
CASSQDRTAGGQYF,TGCGCCAGCAGCCAAGACAGGACGGCCGGTGGGCAGTACTTC,.,TRBJ2-7,.,TRBV4-3
CSANRASEAFF,TGCAGCGCTAACAGGGCGTCTGAAGCTTTCTTT,.,TRBJ1-1,.,TRBV29-1
CASSSPADYEQYF,TGTGCCAGCAGTTCCCCTGCAGACTACGAGCAGTACTTC,.,TRBJ2-7,.,TRBV28
CASSLTGRVNTEAFF,TGTGCCAGCAGTTTAACAGGGCGAGTAAACACTGAAGCTTTCTTT,.,TRBJ1-1,.,TRBV28
CAAGRRDYGYTF,TGTGCCGCGGGACGTAGGGACTATGGCTACACCTTC,.,TRBJ1-2,.,TRBV27
CASLQSGQGTQPQHF,TGTGCCAGCTTACAATCGGGACAGGGCACTCAGCCCCAGCATTTT,.,TRBJ1-5,TRBD1,TRBV19
CASSIQTGRGDQPQHF,TGTGCCAGTAGTATACAAACAGGGAGAGGGGATCAGCCCCAGCATTTT,.,TRBJ1-5,.,TRBV19
CSARSDYEQYF,TGCAGTGCTAGGTCTGACTACGAGCAGTACTTC,.,TRBJ2-7,.,TRBV20-1
CASGEETQYF,TGTGCCAGCGGAGAAGAGACCCAGTACTTC,.,TRBJ2-5,.,TRBV6-5
CASTPLTGGNTGELFF,TGTGCCAGTACCCCACTAACAGGGGGTAACACCGGGGAGCTGTTTTTT,few,TRBJ2-2,TRBD1,TRBV19
CASSLAGASYEQYF,TGTGCCAGCTCCTTAGCGGGAGCTTCCTACGAGCAGTACTTC,.,TRBJ2-7,TRBD2,TRBV18
CASSLAALQPQHF,TGTGCCAGCAGCTTAGCAGCCCTTCAGCCCCAGCATTTT,.,TRBJ1-5,.,TRBV7-2
CATSRVMVSSYEQYF,TGTGCCACCAGCAGAGTTATGGTCAGCTCCTACGAGCAGTACTTC,.,TRBJ2-7,.,TRBV15
CASSAPGHTEAFF,TGTGCCAGCAGCGCCCCCGGGCACACTGAAGCTTTCTTT,.,TRBJ1-1,.,TRBV9